This entry lists 15 T cell receptor beta chains sequenced from one sample in a study of glioma-infiltrating T cells. The iRepertoire nested amplicon-rescue multiplex PCR amplified TCR alpha and beta CDR3s from RNA. TCRdb processed the multiplex PCR reads anew with MiXCR; each CDR3 protein has one entry. The sample contains fewer than 200,000 distinct CDR3 sequences, roughly two fifths of which appear only once. The source material was glioma tissue, nonneoplastic brain tissue, or PBMCs (not recorded which). Receptors were obtained from a human donor with low-grade glioma or glioblastoma, undergoing nonglioma brain surgery, or in good health (not recorded which).

The gene calls are TRBV5-4 and TRBJ1-2; D unresolved. The CDR3 runs to 13 residues. Germline CDR1 SGHNT, CDR2 YYREEE (reference sequence). Trimming took 4 bases from V and 2 from J, leaving 9 bases between them. The CDR3 loop reads CASSPVQNYGYTF. In nucleotides, the CDR3 is TGTGCCAGCAGCCCAGTACAAAACTATGGCTACACCTTC.

The genes are TRBV24-1 and TRBJ2-7, with TRBD2 identical over 8 bases. Looked up from germline, CDR1 is KGHDR and CDR2 is SFDVKD. V shed 5 bases and J 5 bases; nucleotides not matched to a gene: 13. CDR3 length equals 16 residues. The CDR3 loop is CATSAAKGLGRNEQYF. The CDR3 region has the DNA TGTGCCACCAGTGCAGCTAAGGGACTAGGGAGGAACGAGCAGTACTTC.

The chain recombines TRBV19 with TRBJ2-2; TRBD1 or TRBD2 may be the D gene (5 bases each). Trimming stripped 5 bases from V and 4 bases from J, with 14 bases between. The CDR3 loop spans 15 amino acids. Germline CDR1 reads LNHDA; CDR2 reads SQIVND (reference sequence). The CDR3: CASSYEGRFTGELFF. For the CDR3, the DNA is TGTGCCAGTAGTTACGAGGGGCGTTTCACCGGGGAGCTGTTTTTT. Combining the CDR3 with reference TRBV19 and TRBJ2-2 gives the whole variable domain DGGITQSPKYLFRKEGQNVTLSCEQNLNHDAMYWYRQDPGQGLRLIYYSQIVNDFQKGDIAEGYSVSREKKESFPLTVTSAQKNPTAFYLCASSYEGRFTGELFFGEGSRLTVL.

Ten or more counts support this clonotype. The V gene is TRBV6-1, the J gene TRBJ2-2; D may be TRBD2 (5 bases). This CDR3 has 15 residues. V was pared by 3 bases and J by 3 bases, with 11 bases between. The germline CDR1 and CDR2 sequences are MNHNS and SASEGT. DNA for the CDR3: TGTGCCAGCAGTGACCGGGGAAGAGACACCGGGGAGCTGTTTTTT. Protein product: CASSDRGRDTGELFF.

In its sample, this clonotype was seen a few times. This CDR3 reads CASSGNSYGYTF. The CDR3 region has the DNA TGTGCCAGCAGCGGAAACAGCTATGGCTACACCTTC. The rearrangement uses TRBV7-9 and TRBJ1-2; unclear D gene. Per the germline V gene, CDR1 is SEHNR and CDR2 is FQNEAQ (reference sequence). Trimming pared 5 bases from V and 4 bases from J, leaving 8 bases between. This CDR3 is built from 12 residues.

Worth noting for this clonotype: Possible read error: a much larger clone is one base away. The rearrangement links TRBV3-1 to TRBJ2-1, with D unclear. Deletions cut 5 bases from V and 8 bases from J, with 13 bases between. Germline V gene data show CDR1 as LGHDT and CDR2 as YNNKEL (reference sequence). The CDR3 contains 13 residues. CDR3 residues: CASSVYVSHEQFF. The CDR3 nucleotides read TGTGCCAGCAGCGTGTACGTGTCCCATGAGCAGTTCTTC.

Remarks on this clonotype: With a much larger clone just one base away, this may be a read error. The gene calls are TRBV7-6 and TRBJ1-3; TRBD1 is a possible D gene (6 bases). The CDR3 is 15 amino acids. The germline gives CDR1 SGHVS, CDR2 FNYEAQ. The CDR3: CDSSLEGGSGNTIYF. DNA for the CDR3: TGTGACAGCAGCTTAGAAGGGGGCTCTGGAAACACCATATATTTT.

The table lists this clonotype with a count of one. This could be a read error, since a much larger clone is one nucleotide away. The rearrangement uses TRBV15 and TRBJ2-7; TRBD1 or TRBD2 may be the D gene (5 bases each). V shed 0 bases and J shed 9 bases, with 18 bases lying between them. Germline CDR1 is LNHNV and CDR2 is YYDKDF (reference sequence). The CDR3 runs 15 residues. CDR3 loop: CATSRDRGKGNGQYF. In DNA, the CDR3 is TGTGCCACCAGCAGAGATCGGGGAAAGGGGAACGGGCAGTACTTC.

This clonotype appeared many times. The gene calls are TRBV20-1 and TRBJ1-5, with 8 bases matching TRBD1. The CDR3 extends over 15 amino acids. Germline assignment: CDR1 DFQATT and CDR2 SNEGSKA (reference sequence). V gave up 6 bases and J gave up 7 bases; unmatched junction bases: 14. CDR3 amino acids: CSASTGQGGWQPQHF. The CDR3, as DNA: TGCAGTGCCAGCACTGGACAGGGAGGTTGGCAGCCCCAGCATTTT.

The table lists this clonotype with many counts. The rearrangement uses TRBV27 and TRBJ1-5; the D is unclear. The CDR3 loop spans 14 amino acids. CDR1 is MNHEY, CDR2 SMNVEV, per germline (reference sequence). The V and J ends lost 1 base and 7 bases respectively, with 11 bases between them. The CDR3 spells CASSLFGSQQPQHF. The CDR3 bases are TGTGCCAGCAGTTTATTCGGGAGTCAACAGCCCCAGCATTTT.

The count of this clonotype is one. This sequence may be a read error, since a much larger clone differs from it by one base. The chain is built from TRBV7-9 and TRBJ2-7; 11 bases agree with TRBD1. The CDR3 loop spans 15 amino acids. Per germline, CDR1 SEHNR and CDR2 FQNEAQ (reference sequence). The CDR3 protein is CASSLSGQGAYDQYF. DNA of the CDR3: TGTGCCAGCAGCTTAAGTGGACAGGGGGCCTACGACCAGTACTTC.

This chain links TRBV7-3 with TRBJ2-3; D could derive from TRBD1 or TRBD2 (5 bases each). This CDR3 has 15 amino acids. Germline CDR1 reads SGHTA; CDR2 reads FQGTGA. Deletions cut 5 bases from V and 2 bases from J, with 14 bases between. The CDR3 nucleotides are TGTGCCAGCAGCGTAGGGGACCGTATCACAGATACGCAGTATTTT. Translated: CASSVGDRITDTQYF.

In its sample, this clonotype was seen once. The chain carries TRBV5-5 and TRBJ2-3; D gene ambiguous. Germline V lookup: CDR1 SGHKS, CDR2 YYEKEE (reference sequence). This CDR3 contains 14 residues. Trimming shortened V by 0 bases and J by 6 bases, and 11 bases separated the two germline ends. CDR3 loop: CASSLAAYPDTQYF. CDR3 coding DNA: TGTGCCAGCAGCTTGGCCGCGTACCCTGATACGCAGTATTTT.

The V and J genes are TRBV4-1 and TRBJ2-7, with TRBD2 as a possible D gene (5 bases). CDR3 size: 15 residues. V was shortened by 1 base and J by 2 bases, with 12 bases between the two germline ends. Looked up from germline, CDR1 is MGHRA and CDR2 is YSYEKL. CDR3 protein: CASSQGEGRAYEQYF. The CDR3 bases are TGCGCCAGCAGCCAAGGAGAGGGCCGAGCCTACGAGCAGTACTTC.

This clonotype came up many times. The chain employs TRBV20-1 and TRBJ2-3; D might be TRBD2 (5 bases). The CDR3 runs 14 residues. Germline loops: CDR1 DFQATT, CDR2 SNEGSKA (reference sequence). V was pared by 6 bases and J by 1 base, with 14 bases between. CDR3 DNA: TGCAGTGCCTACACTAGAGTCGGCACAGATACGCAGTATTTT. Amino acid sequence: CSAYTRVGTDTQYF.